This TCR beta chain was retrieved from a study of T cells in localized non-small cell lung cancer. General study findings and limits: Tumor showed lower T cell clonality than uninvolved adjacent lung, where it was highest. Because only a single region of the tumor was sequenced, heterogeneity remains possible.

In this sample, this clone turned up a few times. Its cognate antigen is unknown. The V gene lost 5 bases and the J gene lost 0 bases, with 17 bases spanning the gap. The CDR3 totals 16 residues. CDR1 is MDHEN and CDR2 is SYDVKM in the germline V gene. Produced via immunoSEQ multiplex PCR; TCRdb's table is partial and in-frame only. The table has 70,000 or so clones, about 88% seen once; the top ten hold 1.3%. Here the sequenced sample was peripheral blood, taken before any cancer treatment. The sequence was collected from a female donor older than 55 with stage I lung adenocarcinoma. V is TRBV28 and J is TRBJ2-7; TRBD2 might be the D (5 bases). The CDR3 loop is CASSPQLRGSSYEQYF. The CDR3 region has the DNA TGTGCCAGCAGTCCCCAATTACGGGGAAGCTCCTACGAGCAGTACTTC.